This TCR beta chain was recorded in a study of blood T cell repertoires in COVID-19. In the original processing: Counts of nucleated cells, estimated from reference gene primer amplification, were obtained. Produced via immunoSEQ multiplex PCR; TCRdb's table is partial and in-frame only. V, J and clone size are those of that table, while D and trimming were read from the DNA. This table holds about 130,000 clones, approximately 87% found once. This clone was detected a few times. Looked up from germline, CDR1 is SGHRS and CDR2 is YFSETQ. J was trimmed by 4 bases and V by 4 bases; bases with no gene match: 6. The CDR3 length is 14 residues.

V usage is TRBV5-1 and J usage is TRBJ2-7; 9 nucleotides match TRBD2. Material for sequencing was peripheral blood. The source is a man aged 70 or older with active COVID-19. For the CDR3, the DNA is TGCGCCAGCAGCCCAGGGACTAGCAGGTACGAGCAGTACTTC. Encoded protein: CASSPGTSRYEQYF.